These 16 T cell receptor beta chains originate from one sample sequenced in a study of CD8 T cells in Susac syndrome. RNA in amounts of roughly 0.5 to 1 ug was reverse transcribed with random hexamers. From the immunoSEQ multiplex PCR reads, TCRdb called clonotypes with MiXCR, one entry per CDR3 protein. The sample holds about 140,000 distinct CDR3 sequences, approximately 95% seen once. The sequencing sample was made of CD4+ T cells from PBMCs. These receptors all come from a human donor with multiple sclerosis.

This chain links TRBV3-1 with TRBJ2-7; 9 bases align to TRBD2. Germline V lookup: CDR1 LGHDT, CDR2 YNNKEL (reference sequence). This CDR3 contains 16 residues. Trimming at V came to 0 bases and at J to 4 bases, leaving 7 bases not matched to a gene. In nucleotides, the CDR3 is TGTGCCAGCAGCCAAGATCTTCCGGGACTAGCATACGAGCAGTACTTC. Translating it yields CASSQDLPGLAYEQYF.

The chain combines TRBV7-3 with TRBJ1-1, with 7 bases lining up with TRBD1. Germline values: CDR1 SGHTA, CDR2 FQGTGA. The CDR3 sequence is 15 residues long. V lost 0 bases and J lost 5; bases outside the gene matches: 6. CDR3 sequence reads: CASSLTIGGKTEAFF. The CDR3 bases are TGTGCCAGCAGCTTAACGATAGGGGGCAAAACTGAAGCTTTCTTT.

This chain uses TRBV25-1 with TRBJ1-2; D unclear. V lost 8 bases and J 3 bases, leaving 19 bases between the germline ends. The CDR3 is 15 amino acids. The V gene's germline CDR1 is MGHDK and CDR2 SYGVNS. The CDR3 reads CASCWLRTFHYGYTF. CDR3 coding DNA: TGTGCCAGCTGCTGGTTGCGGACCTTTCACTATGGCTACACCTTC.

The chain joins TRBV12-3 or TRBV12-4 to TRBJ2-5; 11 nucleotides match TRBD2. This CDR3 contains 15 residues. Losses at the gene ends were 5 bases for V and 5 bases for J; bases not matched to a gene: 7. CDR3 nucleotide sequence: TGTGCCAGCAGTCTTAGCGGGGGGGCTTGGGAGACCCAGTACTTC. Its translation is CASSLSGGAWETQYF.

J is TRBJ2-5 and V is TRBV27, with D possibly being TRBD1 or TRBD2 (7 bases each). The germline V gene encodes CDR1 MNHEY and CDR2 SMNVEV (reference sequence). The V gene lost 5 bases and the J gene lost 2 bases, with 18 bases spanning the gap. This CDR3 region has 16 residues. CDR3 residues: CASSVGGDRPQETQYF. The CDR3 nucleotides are TGTGCCAGCAGTGTAGGGGGGGACAGACCTCAAGAGACCCAGTACTTC.

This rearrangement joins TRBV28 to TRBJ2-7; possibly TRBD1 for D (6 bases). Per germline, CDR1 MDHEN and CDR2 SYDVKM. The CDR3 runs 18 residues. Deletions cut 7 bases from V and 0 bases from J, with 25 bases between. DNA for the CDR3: TGTGCCAGCACCCCCCGGGTTTGGACAGCTTCGAGCTCCTACGAGCAGTACTTC. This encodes CASTPRVWTASSSYEQYF.

The DNA for the CDR3 is TGTGCCAGCAGTTCCCGGGGGAACATTCAGTACTTC. Translation: CASSSRGNIQYF. The chain has TRBV6-5 and TRBJ2-4; D is perhaps TRBD2 (6 bases). The CDR3 spans 12 residues. CDR1 is MNHEY, CDR2 SVGAGI, per germline. V was shortened by 4 bases and J by 7 bases, with 8 bases between the two germline ends.

CDR3 nucleotides: TGCAGTGCTCCCTGGAGGGACAGGCCAAACTATGGCTACACCTTC. Amino acid sequence: CSAPWRDRPNYGYTF. The V call is TRBV20-1, the J call TRBJ1-2; TRBD1 aligns across 8 bases. CDR1 and CDR2 from the germline V gene are DFQATT and SNEGSKA (reference sequence). CDR3 length: 15 amino acids. V dropped 5 bases and J dropped 2; count of bases not matched to a gene: 10.

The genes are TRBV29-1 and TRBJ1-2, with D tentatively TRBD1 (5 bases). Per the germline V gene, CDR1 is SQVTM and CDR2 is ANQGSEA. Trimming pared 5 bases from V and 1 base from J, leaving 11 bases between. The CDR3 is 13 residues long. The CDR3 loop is CSVKTDFNYGYTF. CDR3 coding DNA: TGCAGCGTTAAGACAGACTTTAACTATGGCTACACCTTC.

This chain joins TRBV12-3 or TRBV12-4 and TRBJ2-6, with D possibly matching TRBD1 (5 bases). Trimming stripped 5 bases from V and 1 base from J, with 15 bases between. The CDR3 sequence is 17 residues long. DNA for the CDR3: TGTGCCAGCAGTCCCGGGCAGGGCCCGTCTGGGGCCAACGTCCTGACTTTC. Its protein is CASSPGQGPSGANVLTF.

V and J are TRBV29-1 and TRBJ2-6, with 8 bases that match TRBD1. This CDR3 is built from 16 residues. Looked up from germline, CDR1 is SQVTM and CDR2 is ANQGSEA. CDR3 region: CGVYRGVLGGANVLTF. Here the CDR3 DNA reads TGCGGGGTTTACAGGGGGGTTTTAGGTGGGGCCAACGTCCTGACTTTC.

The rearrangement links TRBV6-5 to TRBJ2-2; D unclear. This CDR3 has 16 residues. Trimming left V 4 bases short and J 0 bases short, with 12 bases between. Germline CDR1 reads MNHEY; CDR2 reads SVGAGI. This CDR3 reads CASSSPRSANTGELFF. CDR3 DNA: TGTGCCAGCAGTTCCCCCCGTTCCGCGAACACCGGGGAGCTGTTTTTT.

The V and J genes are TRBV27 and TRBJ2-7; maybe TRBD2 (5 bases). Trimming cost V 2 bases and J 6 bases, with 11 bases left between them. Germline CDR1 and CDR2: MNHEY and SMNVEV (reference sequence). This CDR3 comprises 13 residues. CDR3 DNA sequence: TGTGCCAGCAGTTTAAAGAGGGCGAGCGAGCAGTACTTC. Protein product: CASSLKRASEQYF.

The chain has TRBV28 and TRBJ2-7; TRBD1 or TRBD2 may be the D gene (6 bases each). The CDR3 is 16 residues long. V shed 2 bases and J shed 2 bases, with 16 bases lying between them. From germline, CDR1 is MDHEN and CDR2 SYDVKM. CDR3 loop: CASSLGWAGEAYEQYF. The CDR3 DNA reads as TGTGCCAGCAGTTTAGGCTGGGCAGGGGAGGCCTACGAGCAGTACTTC.

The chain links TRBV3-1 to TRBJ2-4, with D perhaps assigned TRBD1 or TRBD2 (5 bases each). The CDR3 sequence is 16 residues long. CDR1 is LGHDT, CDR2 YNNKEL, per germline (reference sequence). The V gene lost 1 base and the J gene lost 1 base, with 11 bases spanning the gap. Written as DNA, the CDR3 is TGTGCCAGCAGCCAAGCAGGGTCGGGGGCCAAAAACATTCAGTACTTC. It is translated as CASSQAGSGAKNIQYF.

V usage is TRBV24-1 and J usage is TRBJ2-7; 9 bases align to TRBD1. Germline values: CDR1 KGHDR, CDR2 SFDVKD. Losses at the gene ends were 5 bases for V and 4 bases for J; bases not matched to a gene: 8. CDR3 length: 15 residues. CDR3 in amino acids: CATSVSTGGGYEQYF. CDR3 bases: TGTGCCACCAGTGTCTCGACAGGGGGTGGGTACGAGCAGTACTTC.